This record covers a single T cell receptor (beta chain). This sample was taken from a study of blood T cell repertoires in COVID-19. Study-wide context: PBMCs, B-cell-depleted T cells, or T cells were the source of the cDNA or gDNA that made up the material.

Repertoires were generated with immunoSEQ multiplex PCR, while TCRdb's copy carries only in-frame clones and drops some. The data show 120,000 to 150,000 clones, 80% to 90% seen once. Sequencing was performed on peripheral blood. This receptor was taken from a man between 50 and 59 years old who had recovered from COVID-19.

CDR3 sequence (DNA): TGTGCCAGCAGCTTATCGCCAGGTTTGGGCCTTGAGCAGTTCTTC. Encoded protein: CASSLSPGLGLEQFF. V usage is TRBV7-3 and J usage is TRBJ2-1; D is unclear. V lost 2 bases and J 9 bases, leaving 17 bases between the germline ends. Germline V gene sequence: CDR1 SGHTA, CDR2 FQGTGA. CDR3 length equals 15 residues.